This T cell receptor (beta chain) comes out of a study of memory CD4+ T cells and cytomegalovirus serostatus. Germline-derived CDR1 and CDR2 are SGHDN and FVKESK. The CDR3 sequence is 15 residues long. Trimming at V came to 3 bases and at J to 8 bases, leaving 9 bases not matched to a gene. Sequencing used immunoSEQ multiplex PCR; TCRdb keeps in-frame clones, though not all of them. This sample carries under 55,000 clones, around four fifths of them seen once, and the ten largest clones take roughly 2%. The sort gate was single viable CD3+CD4+CD8-CD45RO+ cells for memory CD4+ T cells. This receptor was identified in an adult in good health and CMV-seropositive. Sequenced input: memory CD4+ T cells from blood. The rearrangement joins TRBV14 to TRBJ2-4, with TRBD1 matching 8 bases. CDR3 sequence (DNA): TGTGCCAGCAGCCATAGGACAGGGAGGTACGACATTCAGTACTTC. It translates to CASSHRTGRYDIQYF.